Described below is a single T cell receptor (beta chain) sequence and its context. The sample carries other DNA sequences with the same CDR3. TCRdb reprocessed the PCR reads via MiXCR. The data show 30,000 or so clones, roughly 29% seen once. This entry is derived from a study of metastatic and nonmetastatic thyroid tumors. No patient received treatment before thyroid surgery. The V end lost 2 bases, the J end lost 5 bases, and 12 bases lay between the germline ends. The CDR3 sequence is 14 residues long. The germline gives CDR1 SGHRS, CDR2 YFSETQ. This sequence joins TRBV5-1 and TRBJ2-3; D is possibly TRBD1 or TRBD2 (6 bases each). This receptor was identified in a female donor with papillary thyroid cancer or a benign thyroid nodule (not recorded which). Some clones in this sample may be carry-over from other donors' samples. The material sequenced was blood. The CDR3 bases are TGCGCCAGCAGCTTAACAGGGAGGCGAGATACGCAGTATTTT. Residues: CASSLTGRRDTQYF.